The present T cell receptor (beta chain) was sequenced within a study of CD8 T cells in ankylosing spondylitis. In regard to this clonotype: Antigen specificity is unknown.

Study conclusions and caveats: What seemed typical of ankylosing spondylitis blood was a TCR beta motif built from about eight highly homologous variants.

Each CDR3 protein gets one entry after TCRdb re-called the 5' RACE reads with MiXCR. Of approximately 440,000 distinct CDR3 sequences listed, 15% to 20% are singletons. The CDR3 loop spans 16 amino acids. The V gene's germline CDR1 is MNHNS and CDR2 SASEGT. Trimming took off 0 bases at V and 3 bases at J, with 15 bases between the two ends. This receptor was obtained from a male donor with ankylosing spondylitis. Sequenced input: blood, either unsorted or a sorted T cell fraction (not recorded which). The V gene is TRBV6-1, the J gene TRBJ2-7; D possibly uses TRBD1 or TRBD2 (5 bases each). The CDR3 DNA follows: TGTGCCAGCAGTGAAGCGAGGAGGAAGGGGTTCTACGAGCAGTACTTC. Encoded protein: CASSEARRKGFYEQYF.